A selection of T cell receptor beta chains follows, all from one sample in a study of blood T cell repertoires in COVID-19. The table came from immunoSEQ multiplex PCR; TCRdb's copy has only in-frame clones and leaves some out. Of over 200,000 clones in the sample, roughly 86% were seen once. Sequences were obtained from PBMCs or T cells enriched from blood (not recorded which). These receptors originate from a man aged 18 to 29 with acute COVID-19. The CDR3 runs from the conserved cysteine through the conserved F or W. A D gene is named only where the DNA matches it firmly. A row's size may be missing; if present it is once, few, many or a size class.

clone size,J gene,V gene,D gene,CDR3 DNA,CDR3 protein
NA,TRBJ2-1,TRBV29-1,TRBD2,TGCAGCGTTTCAGGTGGGACTAGCGGGAGGTACAATGAGCAGTTCTTC,CSVSGGTSGRYNEQFF
NA,TRBJ2-3,TRBV15,NA,TGTGCCACCAGCAGAGATGGTGGTAGACTGTATTTT,CATSRDGGRLYF
NA,TRBJ1-5,TRBV11-2,NA,TGTGCCAGCAGCTTCGGGGAGGACAATCAGCCCCAGCATTTT,CASSFGEDNQPQHF
once,TRBJ2-1,TRBV7-3,TRBD1,TGTGCCAGCAGCTCCGGACAGGGCAATGAGCAGTTCTTC,CASSSGQGNEQFF
NA,TRBJ2-7,TRBV5-1,TRBD1,TGCGCCAGCAGCTCCACAGGGGGTAGCTACGAGCAGTACTTC,CASSSTGGSYEQYF
NA,TRBJ2-1,TRBV11-3,TRBD2,TGTGCCAGCAGCTTAGGGGGACTAGCGGGAGAAAATGAGCAGTTCTTC,CASSLGGLAGENEQFF
NA,TRBJ2-2,TRBV2,TRBD1,TGTGCCAGCATCCAGGGGGCGAGTCGGGGCGGGGAGCTGTTTTTT,CASIQGASRGGELFF
NA,TRBJ1-3,TRBV9,NA,TGTGCCAGCAGCGTAGAACTCTCAGGAAACACCATATATTTT,CASSVELSGNTIYF
once,TRBJ2-3,TRBV5-1,NA,TGCGCCAGCAGCTCCGAGCTAGGAAGCACAGATACGCAGTATTTT,CASSSELGSTDTQYF
many,TRBJ1-5,TRBV4-3,NA,TGCGCCAGCAGCCAAGAACTTGGGGGCGCTGCGCCCCAGCATTTT,CASSQELGGAAPQHF
NA,TRBJ1-5,TRBV30,NA,TGTGCCTGGCAGACAGATAGCAATCAGCCCCAGCATTTT,CAWQTDSNQPQHF
NA,TRBJ2-7,TRBV18,TRBD1,TGTGCCAGCTCATCGGACAGGGGGAACGAGCAGTACTTC,CASSSDRGNEQYF
NA,TRBJ1-5,TRBV7-9,NA,TGTGCCAGCAGCCCAAAAGGTGAGAGGGTTAGAGATCAGCCCCAGCATTTT,CASSPKGERVRDQPQHF
NA,TRBJ2-7,TRBV5-6,TRBD1,TGTGCCAGCAGCGTGGGACAGGGGGCCTACGAGCAGTACTTC,CASSVGQGAYEQYF